Listed below are T cell receptor beta chains from one sample, sequenced in a study of blood T cells in healthy people across ages. TCRdb used MiXCR to reprocess the 5' RACE reads, holding one entry per CDR3 protein. The top ten clones hold about 6.3% of a sample with around 1.5 million distinct CDR3 sequences, roughly 59% of them seen once. The specimen was blood. These receptors originate from a man between 18 and 35 years old in good health. Each CDR3 is given with its conserved first and last residue. The order of the fields is clone size, J gene, V gene, D gene, CDR3 DNA, CDR3 protein. The D gene is left open where the match is weak. Only part of the rows carry a size: once, few, many, or a class if the clone is expanded.

clone_size: few; j_call: TRBJ1-2; v_call: TRBV12-3/TRBV12-4; d_call: TRBD1; cdr3_nt: TGTGCCAGCAGTTTAGGCAGGGGGCTCGGCTACACCTTC; cdr3_aa: CASSLGRGLGYTF
clone_size: .; j_call: TRBJ2-3; v_call: TRBV11-2; d_call: .; cdr3_nt: TGTGCCAGCAGCTTAGCGCCGTCTAGAGATACGCAGTATTTT; cdr3_aa: CASSLAPSRDTQYF
clone_size: .; j_call: TRBJ2-5; v_call: TRBV11-2; d_call: .; cdr3_nt: TGTGCCAGCAGCACTGAAGCAGGGCGGGGTGAGACCCAGTACTTC; cdr3_aa: CASSTEAGRGETQYF
clone_size: .; j_call: TRBJ2-4; v_call: TRBV6-2/TRBV6-3; d_call: .; cdr3_nt: TGTGCCAGCAGTTACGGAACAAACATTCAGTACTTC; cdr3_aa: CASSYGTNIQYF
clone_size: few; j_call: TRBJ2-3; v_call: TRBV15; d_call: .; cdr3_nt: TGTGCCACCAGCAGAAACCCCTCTAGCGGCACAGATACGCAGTATTTT; cdr3_aa: CATSRNPSSGTDTQYF
clone_size: few; j_call: TRBJ2-7; v_call: TRBV15; d_call: TRBD2; cdr3_nt: TGTGCCACCAGCAGAACACTAGCGGGCGAGCAGTACTTC; cdr3_aa: CATSRTLAGEQYF
clone_size: .; j_call: TRBJ2-7; v_call: TRBV6-2/TRBV6-3; d_call: .; cdr3_nt: TGTGCCAGCAGTTACTCACGGTTCTACGAGCAGTACTTC; cdr3_aa: CASSYSRFYEQYF
clone_size: few; j_call: TRBJ2-4; v_call: TRBV28; d_call: TRBD1; cdr3_nt: TGTGCCACCGCCGGGACAGGCAAAAACATTCAGTACTTC; cdr3_aa: CATAGTGKNIQYF
clone_size: .; j_call: TRBJ2-7; v_call: TRBV2; d_call: .; cdr3_nt: TGTGCCAGCAGTCACAACTCGGATTACGAGCAGTACTTC; cdr3_aa: CASSHNSDYEQYF
clone_size: .; j_call: TRBJ2-3; v_call: TRBV18; d_call: TRBD2; cdr3_nt: TGTGCCAGCTCACCCCGGGAGGCCCACACAGATACGCAGTATTTT; cdr3_aa: CASSPREAHTDTQYF
clone_size: .; j_call: TRBJ2-4; v_call: TRBV29-1; d_call: .; cdr3_nt: TGCAGCGTTGTCATCCGAGGGTTAGCCAAAAACATTCAGTACTTC; cdr3_aa: CSVVIRGLAKNIQYF
clone_size: .; j_call: TRBJ2-5; v_call: TRBV3-1; d_call: .; cdr3_nt: TGTGCCAGCAGCCAAGATCGAGGGATTCGTATAGAGACCCAGTACTTC; cdr3_aa: CASSQDRGIRIETQYF
clone_size: .; j_call: TRBJ1-4; v_call: TRBV27; d_call: .; cdr3_nt: TGTGCCAGCAGTTTATCTGGGGGAATGAGGAAACTGTTTTTT; cdr3_aa: CASSLSGGMRKLFF
clone_size: .; j_call: TRBJ2-7; v_call: TRBV9; d_call: TRBD2; cdr3_nt: TGTGCCAGCAGCACAGGCAGTAGCGGGAGGGAGCAGTACTTC; cdr3_aa: CASSTGSSGREQYF
clone_size: few; j_call: TRBJ2-7; v_call: TRBV4-1; d_call: .; cdr3_nt: TGCGCCAGCAGCCCTGTATTGGGGAATAACTACGAGCAGTACTTC; cdr3_aa: CASSPVLGNNYEQYF
clone_size: .; j_call: TRBJ2-3; v_call: TRBV28; d_call: .; cdr3_nt: TGTGCCAGCACCTTGAACCCGGAGAGGGTGACAGATACGCAGTATTTT; cdr3_aa: CASTLNPERVTDTQYF
clone_size: .; j_call: TRBJ2-7; v_call: TRBV9; d_call: TRBD1; cdr3_nt: TGTGCCAGCAGCGTATTACAGGGGGGCCACGAGCAGTACTTC; cdr3_aa: CASSVLQGGHEQYF
clone_size: .; j_call: TRBJ2-1; v_call: TRBV14; d_call: TRBD2; cdr3_nt: TGTGCCAGCAGCCAGGGACTACCGAATGAGCAGTTCTTC; cdr3_aa: CASSQGLPNEQFF
clone_size: .; j_call: TRBJ1-4; v_call: TRBV5-1; d_call: TRBD1; cdr3_nt: TGCGCCAGCAGCTTGTGGGGACAGGTGGACGAAAAACTGTTTTTT; cdr3_aa: CASSLWGQVDEKLFF
clone_size: .; j_call: TRBJ1-2; v_call: TRBV4-1; d_call: TRBD1; cdr3_nt: TGCGCCAGCAGCCAAGACCTCCGCCATCACAGGGGTATCAATGGCTACACCTTC; cdr3_aa: CASSQDLRHHRGINGYTF
clone_size: .; j_call: TRBJ2-3; v_call: TRBV10-3; d_call: .; cdr3_nt: TGTGCCATCAGTGGGAAGGATAGCACAGATACGCAGTATTTT; cdr3_aa: CAISGKDSTDTQYF
clone_size: once; j_call: TRBJ2-7; v_call: TRBV7-2; d_call: .; cdr3_nt: TGTGCCAGCAGCTTAGAACACAGATACGAGCAGTACTTC; cdr3_aa: CASSLEHRYEQYF
clone_size: .; j_call: TRBJ2-3; v_call: TRBV11-2; d_call: TRBD2; cdr3_nt: TGTGCCAGCAGCTTCCCAGCGGGGGGGCGAACAGATACGCAGTATTTT; cdr3_aa: CASSFPAGGRTDTQYF
clone_size: .; j_call: TRBJ1-5; v_call: TRBV18; d_call: TRBD1; cdr3_nt: TGTGCCAGCTCACCATCCGGACAGGCAGGAAGACAGCCCCAGCATTTT; cdr3_aa: CASSPSGQAGRQPQHF
clone_size: .; j_call: TRBJ2-3; v_call: TRBV15; d_call: .; cdr3_nt: TGTGCCACCAGCAGAGATCCTAGTTTTGGAGATACGCAGTATTTT; cdr3_aa: CATSRDPSFGDTQYF
clone_size: .; j_call: TRBJ1-2; v_call: TRBV29-1; d_call: .; cdr3_nt: TGCAGCGTTAAGGGGGGCTATGGCTACACCTTC; cdr3_aa: CSVKGGYGYTF
clone_size: .; j_call: TRBJ1-6; v_call: TRBV20-1; d_call: .; cdr3_nt: TGCAGTGCTATAAGGGGGTTTGGGTCACCCCTCCACTTT; cdr3_aa: CSAIRGFGSPLHF
clone_size: .; j_call: TRBJ2-7; v_call: TRBV4-1; d_call: TRBD2; cdr3_nt: TGCGCCAGCAGCCAAGAGTCGTGGGCTAGCGGGAGGTCCTACGAGCAGTACTTC; cdr3_aa: CASSQESWASGRSYEQYF
clone_size: .; j_call: TRBJ2-7; v_call: TRBV10-2; d_call: .; cdr3_nt: TGCGCCAGCAGTGAGGACCCCCACGGGCTCTACGAGCAGTACTTC; cdr3_aa: CASSEDPHGLYEQYF
clone_size: .; j_call: TRBJ2-3; v_call: TRBV4-3; d_call: TRBD2; cdr3_nt: TGCGCCAGCAGCCAAGATGTAGCGGGAGGGATCACAGATACGCAGTATTTT; cdr3_aa: CASSQDVAGGITDTQYF
clone_size: few; j_call: TRBJ1-1; v_call: TRBV4-1; d_call: TRBD1; cdr3_nt: TGCGCCAGCAGCCAAGACGGGACAGGGGGTACTGAAGCTTTCTTT; cdr3_aa: CASSQDGTGGTEAFF
clone_size: .; j_call: TRBJ2-7; v_call: TRBV4-1; d_call: TRBD1; cdr3_nt: TGCGCCAGCAGCCAAGCCCGGGACAGTTACGAGCAGTACTTC; cdr3_aa: CASSQARDSYEQYF
clone_size: .; j_call: TRBJ2-5; v_call: TRBV7-8; d_call: TRBD2; cdr3_nt: TGTGCCAGCAGCTTTAGCGGGGGCCAGACCCAGTACTTC; cdr3_aa: CASSFSGGQTQYF
clone_size: .; j_call: TRBJ2-5; v_call: TRBV4-1; d_call: TRBD2; cdr3_nt: TGCGCCAGCAGCCAAGGGCGGGAGCCCGACCGAGAGACCCAGTACTTC; cdr3_aa: CASSQGREPDRETQYF
clone_size: .; j_call: TRBJ1-4; v_call: TRBV12-3/TRBV12-4; d_call: .; cdr3_nt: TGTGCCAGCAGTTTTGCCGGGAGATCTAATGAAAAACTGTTTTTT; cdr3_aa: CASSFAGRSNEKLFF
clone_size: .; j_call: TRBJ2-5; v_call: TRBV11-2; d_call: TRBD2; cdr3_nt: TGTGCCAGCAGCTTAGATGGGACTAGGTCGGAGACCCAGTACTTC; cdr3_aa: CASSLDGTRSETQYF
clone_size: .; j_call: TRBJ2-7; v_call: TRBV12-3/TRBV12-4; d_call: .; cdr3_nt: TGTGCCAGCAGTTGGTACGGGCCGATACACTACGAGCAGTACTTC; cdr3_aa: CASSWYGPIHYEQYF
clone_size: .; j_call: TRBJ2-2; v_call: TRBV27; d_call: .; cdr3_nt: TGTGCCAGCAGTTTATATTTACAGGGCGATCCCACCGGGGAGCTGTTTTTT; cdr3_aa: CASSLYLQGDPTGELFF
clone_size: .; j_call: TRBJ2-1; v_call: TRBV6-2/TRBV6-3; d_call: TRBD2; cdr3_nt: TGTGCCAGCAGTGGACTAGCGGGGGATCTAAGCTCCTACAATGAGCAGTTCTTC; cdr3_aa: CASSGLAGDLSSYNEQFF
clone_size: .; j_call: TRBJ2-3; v_call: TRBV6-2/TRBV6-3; d_call: .; cdr3_nt: TGTGCCAGCAGTTTAAGGAGCGGTCAAACTACGCAGTATTTT; cdr3_aa: CASSLRSGQTTQYF